Following are 9 T cell receptor beta chains from one sample sequenced in a study of T cell responses to AZD1222 COVID-19 vaccine. The protocol was immunoSEQ multiplex PCR, while the TCRdb copy is restricted to in-frame clones and leaves out a portion. The sample records roughly 53,000 clones, around 84% being singletons. Sequenced here: peripheral blood, sampled on day 0 of AZD1222 vaccination. These receptors all stem from an adult in good health.

The V gene is TRBV7-8, the J gene TRBJ1-1, with a weak D call TRBD1 (6 bases). The CDR3 totals 15 residues. V lost 5 bases and J lost 1, with 14 bases in between. Germline-derived CDR1 and CDR2 are SGHVS and FQNEAQ. The CDR3 is CASSARRGANTEAFF. The CDR3 DNA is TGTGCCAGCAGCGCCCGTCGGGGGGCGAACACTGAAGCTTTCTTT.

The CDR3 DNA is TGTGCCAGCAGCTCGCTTTGGGACAGGGGGCGCGACGAGCAGTACTTC. Translated, it gives CASSSLWDRGRDEQYF. The chain is built from TRBV5-5 and TRBJ2-7, with 12 bases aligning to TRBD1. This CDR3 comprises 16 residues. V was pared by 3 bases and J by 5 bases, with 9 bases of the junction left unmatched. Germline V gives CDR1 SGHKS, CDR2 YYEKEE (reference sequence).

The V gene is TRBV3-1 (or the pseudogene TRBV3-2), the J gene TRBJ2-1; possible D gene TRBD1, 6 bases. Per the germline V gene, CDR1 is LGHDT and CDR2 is YNNKEL (reference sequence). The germline V and J ends were trimmed by 0 bases and 5 bases, with 11 bases remaining between them. This CDR3 is built from 15 residues. In DNA form, the CDR3 reads TGTGCCAGCAGCCAAGATCAACCAGGGGACAATGAGCAGTTCTTC. It translates to CASSQDQPGDNEQFF.

The rearrangement links TRBV7-2 to TRBJ1-4, with D possibly matching TRBD1 (5 bases). The CDR3 is 14 amino acids. CDR1 and CDR2 from the germline V gene are SGHTA and FQGNSA. The germline V and J ends were trimmed by 5 bases and 8 bases, with 15 bases remaining between them. The CDR3, as DNA: TGTGCCAGCAGCCCTACGGGGCTATTCGAAAAACTGTTTTTT. Amino acids: CASSPTGLFEKLFF.

The rearrangement links TRBV28 to TRBJ2-5, with D maybe TRBD1 (7 bases). This CDR3 has 14 amino acids. CDR1 is MDHEN and CDR2 is SYDVKM in the germline V gene. The V end was cut by 5 bases, the J end by 4 bases, with 14 bases between. In DNA, the CDR3 is TGTGCCAGCAGTCTCGGAGGGGGCTCAGAGACCCAGTACTTC. This codes for CASSLGGGSETQYF.

The rearrangement links TRBV24-1 to TRBJ2-5; either TRBD1 or TRBD2 may supply D (6 bases each). Germline CDR1 KGHDR, CDR2 SFDVKD. V lost 3 bases and J 5 bases, leaving 18 bases between the germline ends. This CDR3 is built from 16 residues. DNA of the CDR3: TGTGCCACCAGTGATCCTACAGGGACTTCGGGTGAGACCCAGTACTTC. It translates to CATSDPTGTSGETQYF.

The V call is TRBV19, the J call TRBJ1-2; 7 bases agree with TRBD1. The germline V gene has CDR1 LNHDA and CDR2 SQIVND (reference sequence). This CDR3 is built from 15 residues. J gave up 3 bases and V 3 bases, and 7 bases lay outside the gene matches. This chain's CDR3 is CASSIWPGGDYGYTF. In DNA form, the CDR3 reads TGTGCCAGTAGTATTTGGCCAGGGGGAGACTATGGCTACACCTTC. Based on the CDR3 plus reference TRBV19 and TRBJ1-2, the full variable domain is DGGITQSPKYLFRKEGQNVTLSCEQNLNHDAMYWYRQDPGQGLRLIYYSQIVNDFQKGDIAEGYSVSREKKESFPLTVTSAQKNPTAFYLCASSIWPGGDYGYTFGSGTRLTVV.

V gene TRBV5-3 combines with J gene TRBJ1-4; D uncertain. TRBV5-3 is an ORF, and what it does is uncertain. Trimming removed 3 bases at V and 0 bases at J, with 15 bases between. CDR3 length equals 17 residues. The DNA of the CDR3 is TGTGCCAGAAGCTCTGGTGGAGAGGGCGCAACTAATGAAAAACTGTTTTTT. Its translation is CARSSGGEGATNEKLFF.

The chain recombines TRBV4-1 with TRBJ2-1; TRBD2 agrees at 8 bases. The CDR3 runs 16 residues. Trimming cost V 5 bases and J 4 bases; bases outside gene matches: 10. Germline CDR1 MGHRA, CDR2 YSYEKL. The CDR3: CASSSRESGSYNEQFF. The CDR3 DNA follows: TGCGCCAGCAGCTCGAGGGAGAGCGGGAGTTACAATGAGCAGTTCTTC.